One and the same sample provided the 10 T cell receptor beta chains below, sequenced in a study of metastatic and nonmetastatic thyroid tumors. TCRdb reassembled clones from the PCR reads with MiXCR. The table has tens of thousands of clones, 16% seen once. Every patient was untreated before thyroid surgery. Sequenced input: blood. These receptors all stem from a male donor with papillary thyroid cancer or a benign thyroid nodule (not recorded which). Some clones in this sample may be carry-over from other donors' samples.

This clone was recorded many times. The rearrangement uses TRBV12-3 or TRBV12-4 and TRBJ2-5; D possibly corresponds to TRBD2 (6 bases). This CDR3 region has 16 residues. V was clipped by 8 bases and J by 2 bases, with 21 bases between them. The CDR3 region has the DNA TGTGCCAGCTCTCCAAATGGGGGGTGGGAGCAAGAGACCCAGTACTTC. Protein: CASSPNGGWEQETQYF.

This clone was observed many times. The chain uses TRBV5-1 and TRBJ1-4; D ambiguous. The length of the CDR3 is 13 residues. With 0 bases removed from V and 7 bases from J, the gap between germline ends came to 7 bases. Germline V gene lookup returns CDR1 SGHRS and CDR2 YFSETQ. CDR3 sequence (DNA): TGCGCCAGCAGCTTGGATGAGTTTGAAAAACTGTTTTTT. As protein: CASSLDEFEKLFF.

This clone was seen repeatedly, ten times or more. V usage is TRBV6-5 and J usage is TRBJ2-2; TRBD1 might be the D (5 bases). Trimming stripped 3 bases from V and 0 bases from J, with 8 bases between. This CDR3 has 15 residues. The germline V gene encodes CDR1 MNHEY and CDR2 SVGAGI. DNA for the CDR3: TGTGCCAGCAGTTATGACAGATCGAACACCGGGGAGCTGTTTTTT. Translation: CASSYDRSNTGELFF.

The sample holds a few counts of this clone. A much bigger clone sits one base away, suggesting this may be a read error. The gene calls are TRBV6-5 and TRBJ1-1, with D tentatively TRBD1 (5 bases). V lost 6 bases and J 5 bases, leaving 16 bases between the germline ends. Germline V gene data show CDR1 as MNHEY and CDR2 as SVGAGI. The CDR3 runs 14 residues. The DNA of the CDR3 is TGTGCCAGCAGGTACAAAGGGGCGGGGACTGAAGCTTTCTTT. This codes for CASRYKGAGTEAFF.

There are many counts of this clone. V usage is TRBV27 and J usage is TRBJ2-7; 7 bases match TRBD2. The germline gives CDR1 MNHEY, CDR2 SMNVEV (reference sequence). V lost 5 bases to trimming and J lost 13 bases; unmatched junction nucleotides: 11. This CDR3 spans 12 amino acids. CDR3 residues: CASSGPRDYPYV. The CDR3 DNA reads TGTGCCAGCAGTGGACCCCGGGACTATCCATACGTC.

This clone was seen at least ten times. The chain combines TRBV5-5 with TRBJ1-2, with 7 bases that match TRBD1. V dropped 3 bases and J dropped 4; count of bases not matched to a gene: 6. There are 14 residues in the CDR3. Germline CDR1 and CDR2: SGHKS and YYEKEE (reference sequence). CDR3 protein: CASSSDRLGYGYTF. The CDR3, as DNA: TGTGCCAGCAGCTCGGACAGGTTGGGCTATGGCTACACCTTC.

This clone was recorded at least ten times. Other DNA sequences within the sample encode an identical CDR3. The V call is TRBV6-1, the J call TRBJ2-7; 7 bases are a match to TRBD2. This CDR3 comprises 15 residues. Germline-derived CDR1 and CDR2 are MNHNS and SASEGT. Unmatched junction bases numbered 11, after V lost 6 bases and J lost 3 bases. The CDR3: CASSPPGGRVYEQYF. The CDR3 nucleotides are TGTGCCAGCAGCCCCCCCGGGGGGAGGGTCTACGAGCAGTACTTC.

This clone was detected a few times. Germline is not matched at one junction end, which may reflect a read error. The V call is TRBV12-3 or TRBV12-4, the J call TRBJ2-1, with TRBD2 matching over 10 bases. The CDR3 sequence is 16 residues long. For the CDR3, the DNA is TGTGCAAGCAGTTCAATCCTAGCGGGAGACTACAATGAGCAGTTCTTC. It specifies CASSSILAGDYNEQFF.

Details on this clone: This sequence may be a read error, since a much larger clone differs from it by one base. The rearrangement uses TRBV20-1 and TRBJ1-1; D possibly corresponds to TRBD1 (5 bases). The CDR3 contains 12 residues. V was shortened by 6 bases and J by 4 bases, with 12 bases between the two germline ends. Germline CDR1 is DFQATT and CDR2 is SNEGSKA (reference sequence). This CDR3 reads CSAAKGVTEAFF. The CDR3 DNA reads TGCAGTGCCGCTAAAGGGGTCACTGAAGCTTTCTTT.

This clone showed up many times. The same CDR3 can be traced to other DNA sequences in this sample. This chain uses TRBV11-2 with TRBJ2-2; TRBD2 is a possible D gene (6 bases). This CDR3 is 15 amino acids long. Trimming left V 8 bases short and J 6 bases short, with 19 bases between. From germline, CDR1 is SGHAT and CDR2 FQNNGV. As DNA, the CDR3 is TGTGCCAGCGGGCCCGGGCTAGCGTCCGCCGGGGAGCTGTTTTTT. It specifies CASGPGLASAGELFF.